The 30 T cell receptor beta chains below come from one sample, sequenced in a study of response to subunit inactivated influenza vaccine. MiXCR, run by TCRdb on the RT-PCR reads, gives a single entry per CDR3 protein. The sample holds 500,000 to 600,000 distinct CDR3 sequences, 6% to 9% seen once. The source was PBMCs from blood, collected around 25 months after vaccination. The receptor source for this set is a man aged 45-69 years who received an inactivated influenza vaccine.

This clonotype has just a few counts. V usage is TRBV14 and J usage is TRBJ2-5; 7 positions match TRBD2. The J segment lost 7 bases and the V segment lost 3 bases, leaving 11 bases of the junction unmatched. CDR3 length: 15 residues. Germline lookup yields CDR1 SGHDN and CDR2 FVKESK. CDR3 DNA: TGTGCCAGCAGCCATGTACGGGCGGGAGATGTGACCCAGTACTTC. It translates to CASSHVRAGDVTQYF.

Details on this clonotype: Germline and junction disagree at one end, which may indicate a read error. CDR3 DNA sequence: TGTGCCAGCAGCCCGGAGAAAGGAGGGAGGAATTCACCCCTTCACTTT. It specifies CASSPEKGGRNSPLHF. The chain links TRBV4-2 to TRBJ1-6; D unclear. Per germline, CDR1 LGHNA and CDR2 YNFKEQ. This CDR3 region has 16 residues.

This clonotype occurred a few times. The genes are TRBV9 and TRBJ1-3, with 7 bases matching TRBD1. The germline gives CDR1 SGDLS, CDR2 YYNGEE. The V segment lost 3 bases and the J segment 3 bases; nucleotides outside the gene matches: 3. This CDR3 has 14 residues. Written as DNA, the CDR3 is TGTGCCAGCAGCGCCGGGGACAGTGGAAACACCATATATTTT. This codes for CASSAGDSGNTIYF.

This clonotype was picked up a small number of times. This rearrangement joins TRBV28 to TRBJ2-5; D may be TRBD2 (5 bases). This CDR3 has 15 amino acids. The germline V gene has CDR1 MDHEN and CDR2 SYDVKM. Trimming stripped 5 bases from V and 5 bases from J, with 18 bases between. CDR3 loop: CASSGPIGLGETQYF. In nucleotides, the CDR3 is TGTGCCAGCAGTGGGCCTATCGGACTTGGGGAGACCCAGTACTTC.

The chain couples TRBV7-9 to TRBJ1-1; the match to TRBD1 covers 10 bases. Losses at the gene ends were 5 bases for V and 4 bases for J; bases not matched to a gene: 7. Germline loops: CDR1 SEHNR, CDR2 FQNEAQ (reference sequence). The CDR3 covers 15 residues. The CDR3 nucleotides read TGTGCCAGCAGCAAGACAGGGGGCGAGGGCACTGAAGCTTTCTTT. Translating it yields CASSKTGGEGTEAFF.

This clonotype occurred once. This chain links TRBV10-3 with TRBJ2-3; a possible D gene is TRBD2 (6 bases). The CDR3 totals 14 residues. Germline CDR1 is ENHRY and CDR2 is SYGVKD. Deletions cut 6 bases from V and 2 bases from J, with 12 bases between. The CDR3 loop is CAISRSSATDTQYF. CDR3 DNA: TGTGCCATCAGCAGGTCTAGCGCCACAGATACGCAGTATTTT.

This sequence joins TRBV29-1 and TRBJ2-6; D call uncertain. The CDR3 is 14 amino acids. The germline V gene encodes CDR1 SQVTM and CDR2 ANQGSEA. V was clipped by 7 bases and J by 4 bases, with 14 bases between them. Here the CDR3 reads CSAHLGSGANVLTF. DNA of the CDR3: TGCAGCGCCCATCTAGGATCCGGGGCCAACGTCCTGACTTTC.

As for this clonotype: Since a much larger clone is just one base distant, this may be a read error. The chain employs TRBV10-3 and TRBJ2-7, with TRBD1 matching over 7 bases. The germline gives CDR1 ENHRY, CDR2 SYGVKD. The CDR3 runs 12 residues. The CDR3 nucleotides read TGTGCCATCAGTCACCGGGACAGCGAGCAGTGCTTC. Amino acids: CAISHRDSEQCF.

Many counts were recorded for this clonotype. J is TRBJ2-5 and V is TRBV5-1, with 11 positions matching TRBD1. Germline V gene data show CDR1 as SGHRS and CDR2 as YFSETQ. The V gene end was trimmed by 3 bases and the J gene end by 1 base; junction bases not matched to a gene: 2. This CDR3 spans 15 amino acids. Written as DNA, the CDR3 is TGCGCCAGCAGCTGGGGGACAGGGGGCCAAGAGACCCAGTACTTC. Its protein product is CASSWGTGGQETQYF.

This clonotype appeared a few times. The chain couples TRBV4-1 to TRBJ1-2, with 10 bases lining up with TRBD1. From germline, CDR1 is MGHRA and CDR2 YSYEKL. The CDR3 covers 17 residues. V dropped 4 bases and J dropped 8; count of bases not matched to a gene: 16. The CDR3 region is CASSRGGDRGFLGGYTF. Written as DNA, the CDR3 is TGCGCCAGCAGCCGAGGAGGGGACAGGGGTTTCTTAGGCGGCTACACCTTC.

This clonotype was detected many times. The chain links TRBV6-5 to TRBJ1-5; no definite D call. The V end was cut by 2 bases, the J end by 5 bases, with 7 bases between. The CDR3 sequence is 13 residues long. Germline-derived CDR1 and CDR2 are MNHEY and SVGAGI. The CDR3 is CASSYDRHQPQHF. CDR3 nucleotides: TGTGCCAGCAGTTACGATCGACATCAGCCCCAGCATTTT.

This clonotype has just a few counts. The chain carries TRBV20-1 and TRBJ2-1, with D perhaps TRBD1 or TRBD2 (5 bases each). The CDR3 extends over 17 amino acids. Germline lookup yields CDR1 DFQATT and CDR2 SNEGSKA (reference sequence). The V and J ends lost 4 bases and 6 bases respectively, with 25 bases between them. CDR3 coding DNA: TGCAGTGCTAAAATGGGGACCCGAGTATCCAGCCCCAATGAGCAGTTCTTC. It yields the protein CSAKMGTRVSSPNEQFF.

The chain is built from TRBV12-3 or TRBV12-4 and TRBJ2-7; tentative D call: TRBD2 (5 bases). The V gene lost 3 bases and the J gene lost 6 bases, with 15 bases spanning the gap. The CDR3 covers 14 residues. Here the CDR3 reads CASSLGTRAFEQYF. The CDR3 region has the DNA TGTGCCAGCAGTTTGGGTACTAGAGCCTTCGAGCAGTACTTC.

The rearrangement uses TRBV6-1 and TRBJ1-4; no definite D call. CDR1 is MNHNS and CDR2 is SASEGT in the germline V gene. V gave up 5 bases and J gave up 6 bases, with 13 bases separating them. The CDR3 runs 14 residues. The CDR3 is CASSRVLYDEKLFF. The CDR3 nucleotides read TGTGCCAGCAGTCGCGTTCTTTACGATGAAAAACTGTTTTTT.

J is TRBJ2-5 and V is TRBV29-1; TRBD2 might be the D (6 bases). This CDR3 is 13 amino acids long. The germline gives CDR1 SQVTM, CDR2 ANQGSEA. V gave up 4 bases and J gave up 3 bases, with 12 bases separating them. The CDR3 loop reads CSVARDGKETQYF. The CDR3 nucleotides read TGCAGCGTTGCGCGGGACGGAAAAGAGACCCAGTACTTC. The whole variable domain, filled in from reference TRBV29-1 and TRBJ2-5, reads SAVISQKPSRDICQRGTSLTIQCQVDSQVTMMFWYRQQPGQSLTLIATANQGSEATYESGFVIDKFPISRPNLTFSTLTVSNMSPEDSSIYLCSVARDGKETQYFGPGTRLLVL.

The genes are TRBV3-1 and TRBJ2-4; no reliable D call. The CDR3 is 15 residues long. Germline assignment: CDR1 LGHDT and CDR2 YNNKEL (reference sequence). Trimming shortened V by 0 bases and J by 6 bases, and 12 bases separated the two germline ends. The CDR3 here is CASSQDAVPGNIQYF. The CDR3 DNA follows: TGTGCCAGCAGCCAAGATGCTGTTCCGGGAAACATTCAGTACTTC.

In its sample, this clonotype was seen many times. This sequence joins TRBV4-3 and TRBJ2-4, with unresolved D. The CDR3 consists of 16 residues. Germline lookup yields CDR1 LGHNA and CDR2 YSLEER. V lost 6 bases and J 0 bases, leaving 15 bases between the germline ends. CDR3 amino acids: CASRGQPLLAKNIQYF. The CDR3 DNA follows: TGCGCCAGCAGGGGCCAGCCTCTATTAGCCAAAAACATTCAGTACTTC.

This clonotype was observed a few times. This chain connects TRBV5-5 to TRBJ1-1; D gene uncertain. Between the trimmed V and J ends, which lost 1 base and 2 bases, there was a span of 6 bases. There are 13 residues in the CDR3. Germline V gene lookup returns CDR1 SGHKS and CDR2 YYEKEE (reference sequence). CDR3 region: CASSLNPNTEAFF. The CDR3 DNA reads TGTGCCAGCAGCTTGAATCCCAACACTGAAGCTTTCTTT.

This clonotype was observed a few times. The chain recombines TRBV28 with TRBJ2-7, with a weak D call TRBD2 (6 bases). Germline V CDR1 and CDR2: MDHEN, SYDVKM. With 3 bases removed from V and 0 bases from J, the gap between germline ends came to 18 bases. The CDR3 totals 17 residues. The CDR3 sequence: CASSFGSAFMSSYEQYF. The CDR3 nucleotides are TGTGCCAGCAGTTTCGGGAGCGCCTTTATGAGCTCCTACGAGCAGTACTTC.

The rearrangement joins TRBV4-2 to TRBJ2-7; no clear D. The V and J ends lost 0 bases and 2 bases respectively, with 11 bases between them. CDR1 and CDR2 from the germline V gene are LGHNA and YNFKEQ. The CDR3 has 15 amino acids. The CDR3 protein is CASSQDLRGTYEQYF. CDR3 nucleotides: TGTGCCAGCAGCCAAGATCTACGCGGTACCTACGAGCAGTACTTC.

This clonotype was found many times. CDR3 sequence (DNA): TGCAGTGCTACCCCCGGGACTAGCGGCTACAATGAGCAGTTCTTC. Its translation is CSATPGTSGYNEQFF. This chain joins TRBV20-1 and TRBJ2-1, with 11 nucleotides matching TRBD2. The V and J ends lost 4 bases and 3 bases, in that order; junction bases with no gene match: 5. Germline CDR1 is DFQATT and CDR2 is SNEGSKA (reference sequence). CDR3 length equals 15 residues.

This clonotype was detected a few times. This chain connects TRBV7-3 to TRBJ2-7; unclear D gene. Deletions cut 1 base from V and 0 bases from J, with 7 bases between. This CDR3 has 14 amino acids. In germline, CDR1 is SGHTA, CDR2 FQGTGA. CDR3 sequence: CASSLRPSSYEQYF. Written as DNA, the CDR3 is TGTGCCAGCAGCTTAAGACCAAGCTCCTACGAGCAGTACTTC.

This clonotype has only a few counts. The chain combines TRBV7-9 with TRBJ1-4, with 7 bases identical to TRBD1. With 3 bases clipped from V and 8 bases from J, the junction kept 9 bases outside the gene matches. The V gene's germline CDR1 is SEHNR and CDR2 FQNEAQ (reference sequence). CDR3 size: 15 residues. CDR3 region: CASSFSTGRSEKLFF. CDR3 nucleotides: TGTGCCAGCAGCTTTTCGACAGGGCGTTCCGAAAAACTGTTTTTT. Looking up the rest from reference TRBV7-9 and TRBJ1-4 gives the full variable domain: DTGVSQNPRHKITKRGQNVTFRCDPISEHNRLYWYRQTLGQGPEFLTYFQNEAQLEKSRLLSDRFSAERPKGSFSTLEIQRTEQGDSAMYLCASSFSTGRSEKLFFGSGTQLSVL.

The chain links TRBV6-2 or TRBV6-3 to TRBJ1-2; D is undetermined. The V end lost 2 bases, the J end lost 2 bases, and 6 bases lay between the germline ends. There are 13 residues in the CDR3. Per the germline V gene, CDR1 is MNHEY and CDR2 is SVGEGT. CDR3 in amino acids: CASSYPANYGYTF. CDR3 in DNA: TGTGCCAGCAGTTACCCGGCAAACTATGGCTACACCTTC.

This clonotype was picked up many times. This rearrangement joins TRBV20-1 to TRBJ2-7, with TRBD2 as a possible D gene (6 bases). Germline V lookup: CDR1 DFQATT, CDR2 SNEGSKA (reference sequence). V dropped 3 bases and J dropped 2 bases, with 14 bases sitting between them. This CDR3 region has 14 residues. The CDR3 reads CSASPGTGPYEQYF. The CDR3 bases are TGCAGTGCTAGTCCCGGGACTGGACCCTACGAGCAGTACTTC.

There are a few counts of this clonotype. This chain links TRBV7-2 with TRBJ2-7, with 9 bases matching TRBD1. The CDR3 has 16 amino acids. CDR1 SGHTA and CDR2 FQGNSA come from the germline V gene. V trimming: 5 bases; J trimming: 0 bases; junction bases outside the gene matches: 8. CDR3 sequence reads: CASSPGTGRNSYEQYF. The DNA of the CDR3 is TGTGCCAGCAGCCCAGGGACAGGGAGAAACTCCTACGAGCAGTACTTC.

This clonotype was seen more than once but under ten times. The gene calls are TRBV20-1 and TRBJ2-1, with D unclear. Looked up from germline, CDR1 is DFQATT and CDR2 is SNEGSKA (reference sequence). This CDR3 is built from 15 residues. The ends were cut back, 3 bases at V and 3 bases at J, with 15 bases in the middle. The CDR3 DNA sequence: TGCAGTGCTAGGGGTATCTCTCTCCTCTACAATGAGCAGTTCTTC. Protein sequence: CSARGISLLYNEQFF.

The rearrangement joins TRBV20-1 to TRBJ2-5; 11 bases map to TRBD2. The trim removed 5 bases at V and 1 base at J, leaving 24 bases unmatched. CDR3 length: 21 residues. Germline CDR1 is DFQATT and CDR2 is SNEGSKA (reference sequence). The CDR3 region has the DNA TGCAGTGCTGACCTAATTACCGGGACTAGCGGTCCCCTAGTGGTCCAAGAGACCCAGTACTTC. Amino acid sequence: CSADLITGTSGPLVVQETQYF.

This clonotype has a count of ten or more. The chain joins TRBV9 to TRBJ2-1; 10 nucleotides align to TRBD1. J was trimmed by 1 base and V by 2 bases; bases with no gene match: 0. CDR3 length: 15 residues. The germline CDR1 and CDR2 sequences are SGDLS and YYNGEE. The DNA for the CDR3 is TGTGCCAGCAGCGTGGGACAGGGGTCCTACAATGAGCAGTTCTTC. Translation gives CASSVGQGSYNEQFF.

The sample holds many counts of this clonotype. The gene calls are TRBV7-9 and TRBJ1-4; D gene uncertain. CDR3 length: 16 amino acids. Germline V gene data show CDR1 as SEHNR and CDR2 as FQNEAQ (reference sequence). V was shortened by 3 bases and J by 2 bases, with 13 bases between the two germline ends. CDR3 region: CASSLGREVTNEKLFF. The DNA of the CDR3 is TGTGCCAGCAGCTTGGGAAGGGAAGTCACTAATGAAAAACTGTTTTTT.